This T cell receptor beta chain came from a study of blood T cell repertoires in COVID-19. Background on the study: Samples representing acute and convalescent COVID-19 were sourced from the United States, Italy and Spain. T cells, B-cell-depleted T cells, or PBMCs provided the cDNA or gDNA that served as material.

In the original workflow: Estimates of nucleated cell counts were drawn from the amplification of reference gene primers. Only in-frame clones appear in the TCRdb table, and some are missing; sequencing was by immunoSEQ multiplex PCR. The V and J calls and clone size come from that table; D and trimming were worked out from the DNA. Counted here are about 34,000 clones, about nine tenths occurring once; the ten biggest clones make up 15% to 20%. The CDR3 covers 15 residues. The germline V and J ends were trimmed by 0 bases and 1 base, with 9 bases remaining between them. Germline CDR1 and CDR2: MNHEY and SVGAGI.

This chain connects TRBV6-5 to TRBJ1-1; a weak D match, TRBD1 (6 bases). The TCR originated in an elderly man with acute or convalescent COVID-19. The sequenced material came from peripheral blood. CDR3 sequence: CASSYSRGGNTEAFF. DNA of the CDR3: TGTGCCAGCAGTTACTCGAGAGGGGGGAACACTGAAGCTTTCTTT.